This TCR beta chain was sequenced during a study of T cell responses to AZD1222 COVID-19 vaccine. The study, taken as a whole, reports: CD4 TCRs linked to vaccination spanned spike, dominating at 160-218 and 743-854.

This CDR3 comprises 15 residues. Germline values: CDR1 SGHRS, CDR2 YFSETQ. The J segment lost 3 bases and the V segment lost 3 bases, leaving 7 bases of the junction unmatched. Sequencing used immunoSEQ multiplex PCR; TCRdb keeps in-frame clones, though not all of them. The sample has 150,000 to 200,000 clones, approximately 94% seen once. Note on this clone: The target antigen is unknown.

The source material was peripheral blood, sampled on day 0 of AZD1222 vaccination. V is TRBV5-1 and J is TRBJ2-3; TRBD2 matches at 7 bases. The clonotype comes from an adult in good health. Written as DNA, the CDR3 is TGCGCCAGCAGCTCCGCGGGAGTTCTTACAGATACGCAGTATTTT. This translates into CASSSAGVLTDTQYF. The variable domain in full, completed from reference TRBV5-1 and TRBJ2-3, reads KAGVTQTPRYLIKTRGQQVTLSCSPISGHRSVSWYQQTPGQGLQFLFEYFSETQRNKGNFPGRFSGRQFSNSRSEMNVSTLELGDSALYLCASSSAGVLTDTQYFGPGTRLTVL.